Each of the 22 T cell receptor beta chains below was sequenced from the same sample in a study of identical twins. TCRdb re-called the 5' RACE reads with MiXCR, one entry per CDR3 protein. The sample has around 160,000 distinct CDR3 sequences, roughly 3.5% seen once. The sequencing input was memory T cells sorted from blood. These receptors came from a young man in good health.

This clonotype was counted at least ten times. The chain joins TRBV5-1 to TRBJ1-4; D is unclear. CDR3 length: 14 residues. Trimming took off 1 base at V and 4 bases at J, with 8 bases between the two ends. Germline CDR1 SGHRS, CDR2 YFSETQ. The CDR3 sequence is CASSLWQDNEKLFF. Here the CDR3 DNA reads TGCGCCAGCAGCTTGTGGCAGGATAATGAAAAACTGTTTTTT.

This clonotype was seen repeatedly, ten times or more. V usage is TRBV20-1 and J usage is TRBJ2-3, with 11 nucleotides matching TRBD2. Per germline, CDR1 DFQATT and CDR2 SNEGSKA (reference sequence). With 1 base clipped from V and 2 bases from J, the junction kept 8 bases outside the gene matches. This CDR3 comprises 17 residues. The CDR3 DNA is TGCAGTGCTAGAGGATCCGGGACTAGCGGACCCACAGATACGCAGTATTTT. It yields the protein CSARGSGTSGPTDTQYF.

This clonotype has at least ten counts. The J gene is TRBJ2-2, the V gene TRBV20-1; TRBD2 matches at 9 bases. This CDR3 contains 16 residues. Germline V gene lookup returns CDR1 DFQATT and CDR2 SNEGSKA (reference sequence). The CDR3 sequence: CSPYRGTSLNTGELFF. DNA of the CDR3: TGCAGCCCCTATCGGGGGACTAGCTTGAACACCGGGGAGCTGTTTTTT.

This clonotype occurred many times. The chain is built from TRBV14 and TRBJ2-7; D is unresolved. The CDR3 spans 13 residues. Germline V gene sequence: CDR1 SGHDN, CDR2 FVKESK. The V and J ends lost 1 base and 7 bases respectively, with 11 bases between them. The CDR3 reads CASSQAFKGEQYF. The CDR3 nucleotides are TGTGCCAGCAGCCAAGCCTTTAAAGGGGAGCAGTACTTC.

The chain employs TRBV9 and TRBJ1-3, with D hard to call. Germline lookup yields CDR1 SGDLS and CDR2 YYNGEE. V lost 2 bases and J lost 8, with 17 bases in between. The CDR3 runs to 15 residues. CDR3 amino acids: CASSVGPGDGDTIYF. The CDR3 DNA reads TGTGCCAGCAGCGTGGGCCCGGGCGATGGTGACACCATATATTTT.

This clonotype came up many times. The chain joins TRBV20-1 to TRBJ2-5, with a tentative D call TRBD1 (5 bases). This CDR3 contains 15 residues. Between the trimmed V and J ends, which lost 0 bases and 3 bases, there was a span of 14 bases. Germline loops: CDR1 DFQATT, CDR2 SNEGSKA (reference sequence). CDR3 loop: CSARDWGFSKETQYF. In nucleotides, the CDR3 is TGCAGTGCTAGAGACTGGGGCTTCTCTAAAGAGACCCAGTACTTC.

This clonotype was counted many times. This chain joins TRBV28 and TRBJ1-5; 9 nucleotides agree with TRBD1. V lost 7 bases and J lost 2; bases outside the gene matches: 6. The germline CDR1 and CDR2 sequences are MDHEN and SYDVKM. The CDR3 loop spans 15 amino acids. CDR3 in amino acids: CASNTGGRGNQPQHF. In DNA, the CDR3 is TGTGCCAGCAATACAGGGGGCCGGGGCAATCAGCCCCAGCATTTT. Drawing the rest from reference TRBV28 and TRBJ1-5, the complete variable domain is DVKVTQSSRYLVKRTGEKVFLECVQDMDHENMFWYRQDPGLGLRLIYFSYDVKMKEKGDIPEGYSVSREKKERFSLILESASTNQTSMYLCASNTGGRGNQPQHFGDGTRLSIL.

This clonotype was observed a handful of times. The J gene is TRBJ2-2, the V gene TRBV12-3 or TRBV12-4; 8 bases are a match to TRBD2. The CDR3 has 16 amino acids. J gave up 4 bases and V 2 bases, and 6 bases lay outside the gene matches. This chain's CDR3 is CASSLFAGGATGELFF. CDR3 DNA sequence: TGTGCCAGCAGTTTATTTGCGGGAGGCGCCACCGGGGAGCTGTTTTTT.

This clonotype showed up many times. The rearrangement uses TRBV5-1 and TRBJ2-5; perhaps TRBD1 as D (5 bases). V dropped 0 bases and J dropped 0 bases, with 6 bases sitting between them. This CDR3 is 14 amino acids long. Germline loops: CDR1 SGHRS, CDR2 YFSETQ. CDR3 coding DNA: TGCGCCAGCAGCTTGGACAGGTACCAAGAGACCCAGTACTTC. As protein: CASSLDRYQETQYF.

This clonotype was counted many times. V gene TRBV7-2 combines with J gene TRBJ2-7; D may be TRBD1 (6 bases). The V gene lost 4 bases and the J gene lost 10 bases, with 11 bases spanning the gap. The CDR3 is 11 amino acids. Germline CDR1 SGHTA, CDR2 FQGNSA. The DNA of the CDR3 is TGTGCCAGCAGCTCCGCAGGGGTACAGTACTTC. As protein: CASSSAGVQYF. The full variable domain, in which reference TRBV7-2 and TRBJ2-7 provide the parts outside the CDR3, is GAGVSQSPSNKVTEKGKDVELRCDPISGHTALYWYRQSLGQGLEFLIYFQGNSAPDKSGLPSDRFSAERTGGSVSTLTIQRTQQEDSAVYLCASSSAGVQYFGPGTRLTVT.

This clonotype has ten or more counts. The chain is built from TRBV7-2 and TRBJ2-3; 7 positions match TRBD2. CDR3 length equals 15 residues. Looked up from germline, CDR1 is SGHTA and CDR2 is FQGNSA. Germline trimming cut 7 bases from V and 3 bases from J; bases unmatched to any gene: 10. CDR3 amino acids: CASMAGEVRTDTQYF. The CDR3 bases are TGTGCCAGCATGGCGGGAGAGGTTCGTACAGATACGCAGTATTTT.

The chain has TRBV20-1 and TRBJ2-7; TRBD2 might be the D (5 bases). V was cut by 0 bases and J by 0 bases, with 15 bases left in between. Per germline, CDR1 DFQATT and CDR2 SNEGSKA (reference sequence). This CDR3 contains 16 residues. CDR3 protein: CSARDLRARSSYEQYF. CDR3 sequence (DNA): TGCAGTGCTAGAGATCTGCGGGCCAGAAGCTCCTACGAGCAGTACTTC.

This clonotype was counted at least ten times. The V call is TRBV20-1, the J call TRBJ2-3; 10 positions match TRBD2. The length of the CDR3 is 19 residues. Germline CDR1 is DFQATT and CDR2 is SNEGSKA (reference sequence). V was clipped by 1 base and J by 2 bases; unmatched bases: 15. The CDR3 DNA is TGCAGTGCTAGAGCCTTTTCTAGCGGGAGTATAGTTTCCACAGATACGCAGTATTTT. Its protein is CSARAFSSGSIVSTDTQYF.

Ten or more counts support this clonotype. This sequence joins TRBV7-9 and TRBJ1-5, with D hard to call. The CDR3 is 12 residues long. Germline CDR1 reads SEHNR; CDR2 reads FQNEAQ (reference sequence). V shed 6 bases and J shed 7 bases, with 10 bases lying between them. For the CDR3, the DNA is TGTGCCAGCAGTCGGGATGGACAGCCCCAGCATTTT. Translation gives CASSRDGQPQHF. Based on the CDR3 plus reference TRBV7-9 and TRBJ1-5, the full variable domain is DTGVSQNPRHKITKRGQNVTFRCDPISEHNRLYWYRQTLGQGPEFLTYFQNEAQLEKSRLLSDRFSAERPKGSFSTLEIQRTEQGDSAMYLCASSRDGQPQHFGDGTRLSIL.

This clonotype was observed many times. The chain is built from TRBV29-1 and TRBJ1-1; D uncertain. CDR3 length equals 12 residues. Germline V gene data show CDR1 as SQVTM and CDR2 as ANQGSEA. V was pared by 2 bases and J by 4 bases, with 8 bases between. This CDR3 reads CSVEKPRTEAFF. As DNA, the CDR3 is TGCAGCGTTGAAAAGCCGCGCACTGAAGCTTTCTTT.

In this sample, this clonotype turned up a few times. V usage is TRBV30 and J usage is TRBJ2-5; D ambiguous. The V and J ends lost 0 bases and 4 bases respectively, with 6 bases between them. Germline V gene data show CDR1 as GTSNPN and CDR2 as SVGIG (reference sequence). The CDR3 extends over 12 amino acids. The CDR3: CAWSVQGETQYF. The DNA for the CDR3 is TGTGCCTGGAGTGTGCAAGGAGAGACCCAGTACTTC.

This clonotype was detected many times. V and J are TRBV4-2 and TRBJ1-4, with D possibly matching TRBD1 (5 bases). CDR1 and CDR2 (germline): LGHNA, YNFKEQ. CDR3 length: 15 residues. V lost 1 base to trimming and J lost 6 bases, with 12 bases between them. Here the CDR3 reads CASSQVDLGDEKLFF. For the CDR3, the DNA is TGTGCCAGCAGCCAAGTTGACTTGGGGGATGAAAAACTGTTTTTT.

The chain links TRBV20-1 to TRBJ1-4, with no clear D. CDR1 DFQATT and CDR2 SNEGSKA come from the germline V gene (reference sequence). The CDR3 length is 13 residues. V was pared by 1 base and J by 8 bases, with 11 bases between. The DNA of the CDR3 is TGCAGTGCTAGAGGTCCCATACCGGAAAAACTGTTTTTT. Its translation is CSARGPIPEKLFF.

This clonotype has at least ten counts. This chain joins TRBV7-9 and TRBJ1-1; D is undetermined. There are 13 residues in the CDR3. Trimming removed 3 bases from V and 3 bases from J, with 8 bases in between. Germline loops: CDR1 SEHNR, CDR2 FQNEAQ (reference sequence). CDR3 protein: CASSFAGDTEAFF. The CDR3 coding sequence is TGTGCCAGCAGCTTTGCGGGCGACACTGAAGCTTTCTTT.

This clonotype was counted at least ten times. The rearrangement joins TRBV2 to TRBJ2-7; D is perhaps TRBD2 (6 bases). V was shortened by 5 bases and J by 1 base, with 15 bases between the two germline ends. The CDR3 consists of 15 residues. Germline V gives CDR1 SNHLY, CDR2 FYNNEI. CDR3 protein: CASSHTPGLSYEQYV. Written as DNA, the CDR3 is TGTGCCAGCAGTCACACCCCCGGACTATCCTACGAGCAGTACGTC.

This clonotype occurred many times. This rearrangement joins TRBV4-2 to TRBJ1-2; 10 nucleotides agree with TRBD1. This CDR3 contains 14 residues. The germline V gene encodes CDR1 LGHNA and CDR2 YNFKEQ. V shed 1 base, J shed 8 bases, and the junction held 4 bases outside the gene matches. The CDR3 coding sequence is TGTGCCAGCAGCCAAGGGGACAGGGGTGGCGGCTACACCTTC. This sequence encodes CASSQGDRGGGYTF.

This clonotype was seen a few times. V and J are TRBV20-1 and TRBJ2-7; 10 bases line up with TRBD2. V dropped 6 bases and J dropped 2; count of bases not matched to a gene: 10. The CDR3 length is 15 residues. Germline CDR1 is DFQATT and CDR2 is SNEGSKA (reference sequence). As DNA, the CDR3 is TGCAGTGCAGCAACGGTACTAGCGGGGCCCTACGAGCAGTACTTC. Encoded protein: CSAATVLAGPYEQYF.